This is a list of T cell receptor beta chains from one sample in a study of persistence of HIV-infected CD4 T cells. No antigen has been assigned to these receptors. Clones were sequenced by immunoSEQ multiplex PCR, and TCRdb holds only the in-frame ones, with some missing. The sample yields about 40,000 clones, around 82% seen once. The material was CD4+ T cells sorted from PBMCs after approximately 20-hour stimulation, obtained from a patient who received antiretroviral therapy. These receptors all come from an adult man with HIV who was CMV-seropositive. The CDR3 runs from the conserved cysteine through the conserved F or W. Fields, in order: J gene, clone size, D gene, V gene, CDR3 protein, CDR3 DNA. The D gene is left open where the match is weak. A row's size may be missing; if present it is once, few, many or a size class.

TRBJ2-2 | - | - | TRBV19 | CASSIDLQAGELFF | TGTGCCAGTAGTATAGATCTCCAGGCCGGGGAGCTGTTTTTT
TRBJ2-7 | - | - | TRBV10-3 | CAISSWLQSSYEQYF | TGTGCCATCAGTTCATGGCTCCAGAGCTCCTACGAGCAGTACTTC
TRBJ2-3 | - | - | TRBV19 | CASSIDRGADTQYF | TGTGCCAGTAGTATAGACAGGGGGGCAGATACGCAGTATTTT
TRBJ1-2 | - | - | TRBV10-3 | CAISGDGAYGYTF | TGTGCCATCAGTGGGGACGGCGCCTATGGCTACACCTTC
TRBJ1-5 | - | - | TRBV18 | CASSTDSNQPQHF | TGTGCCAGCTCCACAGATAGCAATCAGCCCCAGCATTTT
TRBJ1-2 | - | - | TRBV27 | CASTPSLRGTSYGYTF | TGTGCCAGCACCCCCTCCCTCCGGGGCACCTCCTATGGCTACACCTTC
TRBJ1-6 | - | - | TRBV19 | CASSIRDSNSPLHF | TGTGCCAGTAGTATTCGGGATTCGAATTCACCCCTCCACTTT
TRBJ2-4 | - | TRBD1 | TRBV7-9 | CASTNRQGLGF | TGTGCCAGCACCAATCGACAGGGCCTCGGGTTC
TRBJ2-5 | once | TRBD2 | TRBV5-1 | CASSEGLAGVTETQYF | TGCGCCAGCAGCGAGGGACTAGCGGGAGTAACAGAGACCCAGTACTTC
TRBJ2-6 | - | TRBD1 | TRBV27 | CASSRSTGAGANVLTF | TGTGCCAGCAGTAGGTCGACAGGGGCTGGGGCCAACGTCCTGACTTTC
TRBJ1-5 | few | TRBD1 | TRBV30 | CAWSVTGANQPQHF | TGTGCCTGGAGTGTGACAGGGGCGAATCAGCCCCAGCATTTT
TRBJ1-2 | - | TRBD1 | TRBV5-6 | CASSLTGTGGNYGYTF | TGTGCCAGCAGTTTGACCGGGACAGGGGGGAACTATGGCTACACCTTC
TRBJ1-1 | - | - | TRBV27 | CASSFLQGPTNGPEAFF | TGTGCCAGCAGTTTTCTCCAGGGGCCTACGAACGGCCCTGAAGCTTTCTTT
TRBJ2-3 | - | - | TRBV7-3 | CASSYGTTDTQYF | TGTGCCAGCAGCTACGGGACTACAGATACGCAGTATTTT
TRBJ1-5 | few | TRBD1 | TRBV30 | CAWSPGPGQTNQPQHF | TGTGCCTGGAGCCCAGGACCGGGACAGACCAATCAGCCCCAGCATTTT
TRBJ2-7 | - | TRBD1 | TRBV28 | CASYGQGAPGTYEQYF | TGTGCCAGCTACGGACAGGGCGCTCCGGGGACCTACGAGCAGTACTTC